This TCR beta chain was profiled in a study of T cell clusters in autoimmune cytopenias. This CDR3 spans 15 amino acids. CDR1 SGHTA and CDR2 FQGNSA come from the germline V gene. TRB amplification used approximately 250 ng of peripheral blood genomic DNA. TRB rearrangements were amplified by touch-down multiplex PCR with mixed TRB-A/B primers. TCRdb re-called the multiplex PCR reads; every CDR3 protein appears as one record, without DNA. Its table records about 5,500 distinct CDR3 sequences. These same data were also listed under a study on T cell repertoires in aging, cancer and after chemotherapy. That publication notes: In healthy donors, age-related TCR diversity loss mainly reflected lost richness.

Sequencing was carried out using peripheral blood. This sequence joins TRBV7-2 and TRBJ2-3; the D call of TRBD1 rests on TCRdb alone, since no DNA is present to check it. This receptor was obtained from a human donor in good health. The CDR3 reads CASSWTGGITDTQYF.